These 32 T cell receptor beta chains originate from one sample sequenced in a study of control samples from healthy donors and cancer patients. Clones were sequenced by immunoSEQ multiplex PCR, and TCRdb holds only the in-frame ones, with some missing. The repertoire holds about 150,000 clones, with approximately 94% as singletons. Input material: blood. The source is a woman between 18 and 30 years old in good health.

J is TRBJ1-2 and V is TRBV5-4; unclear D gene. Deletions cut 1 base from V and 4 bases from J, with 8 bases between. The CDR3 is made up of 13 amino acids. Germline assignment: CDR1 SGHNT and CDR2 YYREEE (reference sequence). In DNA form, the CDR3 reads TGTGCCAGCAGCTTGCTGACGGCCTATGGCTACACCTTC. Its translation is CASSLLTAYGYTF.

V is TRBV6-5 and J is TRBJ1-6; no clear D gene. V lost 2 bases to trimming and J lost 8 bases, with 13 bases between them. Per the germline V gene, CDR1 is MNHEY and CDR2 is SVGAGI. The CDR3 is 15 amino acids. In DNA, the CDR3 is TGTGCCAGCAGTTACGAGGGTTTTCAGGATTCACCCCTCCACTTT. It translates to CASSYEGFQDSPLHF.

This chain links TRBV7-8 with TRBJ1-3, with D hard to call. Germline CDR1 is SGHVS and CDR2 is FQNEAQ. CDR3 length equals 18 residues. The germline V and J ends were trimmed by 5 bases and 0 bases, with 20 bases remaining between them. The CDR3 DNA sequence: TGTGCCAGCAGCCCCTATAGGGTGGCGGCAGACTCTGGAAACACCATATATTTT. It codes for CASSPYRVAADSGNTIYF.

The rearrangement uses TRBV28 and TRBJ1-2, with TRBD1 identical over 7 bases. There are 14 residues in the CDR3. The germline CDR1 and CDR2 sequences are MDHEN and SYDVKM. Trimming removed 2 bases from V and 6 bases from J; junction bases left unmatched: 6. This CDR3 is CASSLTGEGDGYTF. The CDR3 DNA is TGTGCCAGCAGTTTAACAGGGGAGGGAGATGGCTACACCTTC.

The genes are TRBV4-2 and TRBJ2-5; TRBD2 might be the D (5 bases). CDR1 LGHNA and CDR2 YNFKEQ come from the germline V gene. Trimming removed 3 bases from V and 3 bases from J, with 20 bases in between. The CDR3 consists of 17 residues. The CDR3 here is CASSHPRGSGGEETQYF. CDR3 DNA sequence: TGTGCCAGCAGCCATCCTCGAGGGAGCGGTGGGGAAGAGACCCAGTACTTC.

This sequence joins TRBV5-4 and TRBJ2-7; D is perhaps TRBD1 or TRBD2 (6 bases each). The CDR3 runs to 16 residues. Germline-derived CDR1 and CDR2 are SGHNT and YYREEE (reference sequence). Trimming left V 4 bases short and J 6 bases short, with 23 bases between. CDR3 sequence reads: CASSPRGGLRFSEQYF. The CDR3 nucleotides are TGTGCCAGCAGCCCCAGGGGAGGACTCCGGTTCTCCGAGCAGTACTTC. Filled out from reference TRBV5-4 and TRBJ2-7, the complete variable domain reads ETGVTQSPTHLIKTRGQQVTLRCSSQSGHNTVSWYQQALGQGPQFIFQYYREEENGRGNFPPRFSGLQFPNYSSELNVNALELDDSALYLCASSPRGGLRFSEQYFGPGTRLTVT.

V and J are TRBV19 and TRBJ2-4; no firm D call. In germline, CDR1 is LNHDA, CDR2 SQIVND (reference sequence). V lost 1 base and J lost 4, with 5 bases in between. The CDR3 contains 13 residues. The CDR3 loop reads CASSIGRKNIQYF. The CDR3 nucleotides read TGTGCCAGTAGTATAGGCAGGAAAAACATTCAGTACTTC.

The rearrangement uses TRBV19 and TRBJ1-4; D call uncertain. The V gene lost 4 bases and the J gene lost 2 bases, with 11 bases spanning the gap. This CDR3 comprises 15 residues. Germline V CDR1 and CDR2: LNHDA, SQIVND (reference sequence). CDR3 protein: CASSRVGNTNEKLFF. CDR3 DNA: TGTGCCAGTAGTAGGGTAGGAAACACTAATGAAAAACTGTTTTTT.

This clone has more than one count but fewer than ten. The chain joins TRBV7-6 to TRBJ1-6; D gene unclear. The V end was cut by 8 bases, the J end by 7 bases, with 9 bases between. This CDR3 is built from 12 residues. Germline V CDR1 and CDR2: SGHVS, FNYEAQ. This chain's CDR3 is CASGRSNSPLHF. The CDR3 DNA sequence: TGTGCCAGCGGGCGCTCAAATTCACCCCTCCACTTT.

V is TRBV9 and J is TRBJ2-5; D might be TRBD2 (5 bases). V was cut by 4 bases and J by 5 bases, with 24 bases left in between. The V gene's germline CDR1 is SGDLS and CDR2 YYNGEE. This CDR3 is built from 17 residues. CDR3 protein: CASSSHWTRGIVETQYF. CDR3 sequence (DNA): TGTGCCAGCAGCTCACACTGGACTCGTGGTATTGTTGAGACCCAGTACTTC. The entire variable domain, with the rest obtained from reference TRBV9 and TRBJ2-5, is as follows: DSGVTQTPKHLITATGQRVTLRCSPRSGDLSVYWYQQSLDQGLQFLIQYYNGEERAKGNILERFSAQQFPDLHSELNLSSLELGDSALYFCASSSHWTRGIVETQYFGPGTRLLVL.

This rearrangement joins TRBV11-3 to TRBJ2-1, with 8 bases aligning to TRBD2. The junction had 4 bases not matched to a gene; V was cut back by 3 bases and J by 3 bases. The CDR3 covers 15 residues. CDR1 and CDR2 (germline): SGHNT, YENEEA. CDR3 nucleotide sequence: TGTGCCAGCAGCTTTAGCGGGGACAACTACAATGAGCAGTTCTTC. It translates to CASSFSGDNYNEQFF.

The chain couples TRBV7-9 to TRBJ2-1; D gene ambiguous. This CDR3 has 14 amino acids. Germline CDR1 is SEHNR and CDR2 is FQNEAQ (reference sequence). Trimming stripped 3 bases from V and 7 bases from J, with 13 bases between. CDR3 in DNA: TGTGCCAGCAGCTTTTTCCCCCGAACTAATGAGCAGTTCTTC. Translating gives CASSFFPRTNEQFF.

The chain uses TRBV27 and TRBJ1-5, with D maybe TRBD1 (5 bases). The germline V and J ends were trimmed by 3 bases and 4 bases, with 19 bases remaining between them. Germline lookup yields CDR1 MNHEY and CDR2 SMNVEV (reference sequence). CDR3 length equals 17 residues. CDR3 bases: TGTGCCAGCAGTTTCTATTATTCGGGCAGGGCTAATCAGCCCCAGCATTTT. Its protein is CASSFYYSGRANQPQHF.

A single count supports this clone. The rearrangement uses TRBV27 and TRBJ1-2; D gene ambiguous. Germline CDR1 reads MNHEY; CDR2 reads SMNVEV (reference sequence). V dropped 6 bases and J dropped 0 bases, with 17 bases sitting between them. The CDR3 is 16 residues long. CDR3 region: CASRPFGPQTNYGYTF. The CDR3 DNA reads as TGTGCCAGCAGGCCTTTCGGGCCGCAAACTAACTATGGCTACACCTTC.

The CDR3 DNA is TGCGCCAGCAGCCCAGGGTTGGATGGCTACACCTTC. Amino acids: CASSPGLDGYTF. The chain uses TRBV5-1 and TRBJ1-2; D is possibly TRBD1 (5 bases). The V gene's germline CDR1 is SGHRS and CDR2 YFSETQ. The CDR3 totals 12 residues. V lost 4 bases and J lost 6, with 10 bases in between.

The CDR3 region has the DNA TGTGCCAGCAGTTATCGCCCTTATCAGCCCCAGCATTTT. Protein: CASSYRPYQPQHF. V and J are TRBV6-6 and TRBJ1-5; unclear D gene. Germline V gives CDR1 MNHNY, CDR2 SVGAGI (reference sequence). V dropped 3 bases and J dropped 5 bases, with 8 bases sitting between them. This CDR3 has 13 amino acids.

The gene calls are TRBV6-5 and TRBJ1-6, with D possibly TRBD1 on 5 matching bases. CDR1 and CDR2 (germline): MNHEY, SVGAGI. The CDR3 contains 14 residues. V dropped 4 bases and J dropped 9 bases, with 13 bases sitting between them. CDR3 region: CASSSGGRASPLHF. CDR3 sequence (DNA): TGTGCCAGCAGTTCTGGGGGGAGGGCTTCACCCCTCCACTTT.

The rearrangement links TRBV19 to TRBJ1-2, with D unclear. Germline V gene data show CDR1 as LNHDA and CDR2 as SQIVND (reference sequence). The CDR3 runs to 15 residues. Trimming removed 2 bases at V and 8 bases at J, with 18 bases between. The CDR3 is CASSILDPHLDGYTF. In DNA, the CDR3 is TGTGCCAGTAGTATATTAGACCCACACTTGGACGGCTACACCTTC.

The chain links TRBV7-9 to TRBJ2-3; possible D gene TRBD1, 5 bases. The CDR3 contains 14 residues. V gave up 5 bases and J gave up 2 bases, with 11 bases separating them. The V gene's germline CDR1 is SEHNR and CDR2 FQNEAQ (reference sequence). The CDR3 DNA follows: TGTGCCAGCAGCAATGGGGCGTTCACAGATACGCAGTATTTT. Translated, it gives CASSNGAFTDTQYF.

The chain uses TRBV11-2 and TRBJ1-2; D remains unclear. The V gene's germline CDR1 is SGHAT and CDR2 FQNNGV. Trimming stripped 10 bases from V and 5 bases from J, with 8 bases between. The CDR3 is 10 amino acids. The CDR3 DNA follows: TGTGCCAACCGTTCTTATGGCTACACCTTC. Protein: CANRSYGYTF.

This chain joins TRBV12-2 and TRBJ2-2; the table's D call, TRBD2, has no DNA check behind it. TRBV12-2 is reported as a pseudogene. This CDR3 contains 17 residues. The CDR3 sequence: CASRPGTAGVRTGELFF. CDR3 DNA sequence: TGTGCAAGTCGCCCTGGGACGGCGGGGGTTAGGACCGGGGAGCTGTTTTTT.

For this clone: This sample also contains other DNA sequences that code for the same CDR3. The chain joins TRBV5-4 to TRBJ2-6; maybe TRBD2 (6 bases). From germline, CDR1 is SGHNT and CDR2 YYREEE (reference sequence). V was clipped by 0 bases and J by 2 bases, with 6 bases between them. The length of the CDR3 is 15 residues. The CDR3: CASSLGGAGANVLTF. The CDR3 DNA reads TGTGCCAGCAGCTTGGGGGGGGCTGGGGCCAACGTCCTGACTTTC.

This chain connects TRBV6-5 to TRBJ2-3; perhaps D is TRBD1 or TRBD2 (5 bases each). This CDR3 region has 13 residues. Trimming shortened V by 5 bases and J by 6 bases, and 12 bases separated the two germline ends. CDR1 and CDR2 from the germline V gene are MNHEY and SVGAGI. Written as DNA, the CDR3 is TGTGCCAGCAGTCGGGACCCCACGGATACGCAGTATTTT. This sequence encodes CASSRDPTDTQYF.

This chain connects TRBV15 to TRBJ2-3; TRBD2 aligns across 10 bases. V was pared by 0 bases and J by 4 bases, with 4 bases of the junction left unmatched. This CDR3 is 16 amino acids long. Per the germline V gene, CDR1 is LNHNV and CDR2 is YYDKDF (reference sequence). The CDR3 DNA is TGTGCCACCAGCAGAGATGAAGCGGGAGGGGCAGATACGCAGTATTTT. Its translation is CATSRDEAGGADTQYF.

The CDR3 sequence is CASSLTGSREAFF. The CDR3 nucleotides read TGTGCCAGCAGCCTGACTGGGAGTCGTGAAGCTTTCTTT. The chain uses TRBV27 and TRBJ1-1, with no clear D. CDR1 is MNHEY and CDR2 is SMNVEV in the germline V gene (reference sequence). The ends were cut back, 6 bases at V and 7 bases at J, with 15 bases in the middle. This CDR3 is 13 amino acids long.

This chain uses TRBV7-9 with TRBJ2-1; D unresolved. V was cut by 5 bases and J by 9 bases, with 11 bases left in between. Germline CDR1 is SEHNR and CDR2 is FQNEAQ (reference sequence). The length of the CDR3 is 12 residues. The CDR3 DNA reads as TGTGCCAGCAGCCGCGACGCTGGTGAGCAGTTCTTC. Residues: CASSRDAGEQFF.

The V and J genes are TRBV19 and TRBJ1-1; 9 positions agree with TRBD1. V lost 6 bases to trimming and J lost 11 bases; unmatched junction nucleotides: 7. The CDR3 loop spans 12 amino acids. Germline V gives CDR1 LNHDA, CDR2 SQIVND (reference sequence). The CDR3, as DNA: TGTGCCAGTAGCCTTGAGGGGACAGGGGCTTTCTTT. Its translation is CASSLEGTGAFF.

This clone was seen only once. The rearrangement uses TRBV18 and TRBJ2-2, with 11 nucleotides matching TRBD2. The CDR3 contains 16 residues. The V segment lost 4 bases and the J segment 5 bases; nucleotides outside the gene matches: 6. Germline loops: CDR1 KGHSH, CDR2 LQKENI. The CDR3 sequence: CASSLTSGEGTGELFF. As DNA, the CDR3 is TGTGCCAGCTCACTGACTAGCGGGGAAGGGACCGGGGAGCTGTTTTTT.

This clone was detected once. In DNA, the CDR3 is TGTGCCAGTAGTATTGGGTTGGGACAGGGCTTCAATCAGCCCCAGCATTTT. Its protein is CASSIGLGQGFNQPQHF. The chain is built from TRBV19 and TRBJ1-5; 9 bases are a match to TRBD1. Per germline, CDR1 LNHDA and CDR2 SQIVND (reference sequence). CDR3 length: 17 amino acids. The trim removed 3 bases at V and 3 bases at J, leaving 9 bases unmatched.

This sequence joins TRBV7-9 and TRBJ2-2; a possible D gene is TRBD1 (5 bases). Trimming left V 5 bases short and J 4 bases short, with 14 bases between. The CDR3 spans 15 residues. CDR1 is SEHNR and CDR2 is FQNEAQ in the germline V gene (reference sequence). This chain's CDR3 is CASSAPRQFTGELFF. The CDR3 DNA reads TGTGCCAGCAGCGCCCCTCGACAGTTCACCGGGGAGCTGTTTTTT.

The chain recombines TRBV25-1 with TRBJ1-2, with a possible D match to TRBD1 (5 bases). The CDR3 is 17 residues long. Germline V gene data show CDR1 as MGHDK and CDR2 as SYGVNS. Trimming removed 4 bases from V and 7 bases from J, with 25 bases in between. The CDR3 bases are TGTGCCAGCAGTGCGACGGGCAGGGTCGGCTTTTTGGGTGGCTACACCTTC. It yields the protein CASSATGRVGFLGGYTF.

V usage is TRBV7-2 and J usage is TRBJ2-5; weak D call: TRBD2 (6 bases). Germline lookup yields CDR1 SGHTA and CDR2 FQGNSA. CDR3 length: 14 amino acids. Trimming shortened V by 5 bases and J by 5 bases, and 15 bases separated the two germline ends. DNA of the CDR3: TGTGCCAGCAGCCCAGACGGGGGTGGGGAGACCCAGTACTTC. Translated, it gives CASSPDGGGETQYF.